Shown below are 21 T cell receptor beta chains from a single sample sequenced in a study of blood T cell repertoires in COVID-19. Some clones are missing from TCRdb's copy, which holds only in-frame ones; the method was immunoSEQ multiplex PCR. The sample lists approximately 74,000 clones; around 79% were seen once. The sample consisted of peripheral blood. These receptors came from a man between 60 and 70 years old with acute or convalescent COVID-19.

The chain has TRBV4-3 and TRBJ2-1; D is unresolved. V was clipped by 1 base and J by 6 bases, with 10 bases between them. This CDR3 region has 14 residues. Germline V gives CDR1 LGHNA, CDR2 YSLEER. The CDR3 spells CASSQASASNEQFF. The DNA for the CDR3 is TGCGCCAGCAGCCAAGCCAGCGCGAGCAATGAGCAGTTCTTC.

The chain combines TRBV7-3 with TRBJ2-5, with TRBD2 matching over 12 bases. J gave up 5 bases and V 2 bases, and 9 bases lay outside the gene matches. The CDR3 contains 17 residues. The germline CDR1 and CDR2 sequences are SGHTA and FQGTGA. The CDR3 loop is CASSLGPSGGALETQYF. CDR3 sequence (DNA): TGTGCCAGCAGCTTAGGCCCTAGCGGGGGGGCGTTGGAGACCCAGTACTTC.

The gene calls are TRBV5-1 and TRBJ2-3, with 7 bases matching TRBD2. The V segment lost 4 bases and the J segment 1 base; nucleotides outside the gene matches: 6. The CDR3 spans 15 residues. CDR1 and CDR2 (germline): SGHRS, YFSETQ. CDR3 sequence: CASSQGGGRTDTQYF. The DNA of the CDR3 is TGCGCCAGCAGCCAGGGCGGGGGACGCACAGATACGCAGTATTTT.

The chain carries TRBV3-1 (or the pseudogene TRBV3-2) and TRBJ1-5; a possible D gene is TRBD1 (5 bases). The germline V gene encodes CDR1 LGHDT and CDR2 YNNKEL (reference sequence). The CDR3 covers 12 residues. The V and J ends lost 8 bases and 1 base respectively, with 6 bases between them. Written as DNA, the CDR3 is TGTGCCAGCTCAGGGAGCAATCAGCCCCAGCATTTT. This gives the protein CASSGSNQPQHF.

This chain links TRBV7-9 with TRBJ2-2; D remains unclear. In germline, CDR1 is SEHNR, CDR2 FQNEAQ (reference sequence). The V end lost 1 base, the J end lost 3 bases, and 18 bases lay between the germline ends. This CDR3 has 18 amino acids. The CDR3 DNA is TGTGCCAGCAGCTTAGGCTTTTTGGCGGCGATCGACACCGGGGAGCTGTTTTTT. Its translation is CASSLGFLAAIDTGELFF.

This chain joins TRBV7-2 and TRBJ2-2, with a weak D call TRBD1 (6 bases). The germline gives CDR1 SGHTA, CDR2 FQGNSA. The V end lost 7 bases, the J end lost 3 bases, and 18 bases lay between the germline ends. The length of the CDR3 is 16 residues. The chain's CDR3 is CASIVGGNHYTGELFF. The CDR3 DNA sequence: TGTGCCAGCATCGTAGGGGGAAACCACTACACCGGGGAGCTGTTTTTT.

The J gene is TRBJ2-3, the V gene TRBV4-1; possibly TRBD2 for D (5 bases). CDR1 is MGHRA and CDR2 is YSYEKL in the germline V gene. V lost 0 bases, J lost 3 bases, and 19 bases lay in between. There are 18 residues in the CDR3. CDR3 region: CASSQDRGRGYVTDTQYF. CDR3 nucleotide sequence: TGCGCCAGCAGCCAAGATCGAGGGAGAGGGTACGTTACAGATACGCAGTATTTT.

The chain uses TRBV7-9 and TRBJ1-3; 8 bases are a match to TRBD1. The V and J ends lost 5 bases and 2 bases, in that order; junction bases with no gene match: 2. Germline loops: CDR1 SEHNR, CDR2 FQNEAQ (reference sequence). The CDR3 extends over 14 amino acids. The CDR3 nucleotides are TGTGCCAGCAGCGAGACAGGGGCTGGAAACACCATATATTTT. Amino acid sequence: CASSETGAGNTIYF.

This rearrangement joins TRBV9 to TRBJ2-5, with 9 bases matching TRBD2. Per the germline V gene, CDR1 is SGDLS and CDR2 is YYNGEE. Trimming removed 0 bases from V and 5 bases from J; junction bases left unmatched: 8. The CDR3 runs to 16 residues. This chain's CDR3 is CASSVVGTSRSETQYF. In DNA form, the CDR3 reads TGTGCCAGCAGCGTAGTGGGGACTAGCCGTTCGGAGACCCAGTACTTC. Complete variable domain (other parts from reference TRBV9 and TRBJ2-5): DSGVTQTPKHLITATGQRVTLRCSPRSGDLSVYWYQQSLDQGLQFLIQYYNGEERAKGNILERFSAQQFPDLHSELNLSSLELGDSALYFCASSVVGTSRSETQYFGPGTRLLVL.

The sample holds one count of this clone. The DNA of the CDR3 is TGTGCCAGCAGACTCACGCAGACAGGCGGCACTGAAGCTTTCTTT. It is translated as CASRLTQTGGTEAFF. The chain has TRBV27 and TRBJ1-1, with D perhaps TRBD1 (6 bases). The CDR3 runs to 15 residues. The germline V gene encodes CDR1 MNHEY and CDR2 SMNVEV (reference sequence). V lost 6 bases and J lost 4, with 18 bases in between.

The chain combines TRBV2 with TRBJ2-5; 9 nucleotides line up with TRBD1. Germline V CDR1 and CDR2: SNHLY, FYNNEI. The CDR3 has 15 residues. V shed 8 bases, J shed 0 bases, and the junction held 7 bases outside the gene matches. The CDR3 is CASGGQGVNQETQYF. The CDR3 nucleotides are TGTGCCAGCGGGGGACAGGGCGTTAACCAAGAGACCCAGTACTTC.

DNA for the CDR3: TGTGCCAGTCTGACTAAAAGACAGGGGAATGAAAAACTGTTTTTT. It is translated as CASLTKRQGNEKLFF. The J gene is TRBJ1-4, the V gene TRBV5-6, with 8 positions matching TRBD1. With 8 bases clipped from V and 5 bases from J, the junction kept 11 bases outside the gene matches. The germline V gene has CDR1 SGHDT and CDR2 YYEEEE. The CDR3 totals 15 residues.

In nucleotides, the CDR3 is TGTGCCAGCAGCTTAGAGGACAGGAGCATCTATGGCTACACCTTC. It yields the protein CASSLEDRSIYGYTF. V gene TRBV7-9 combines with J gene TRBJ1-2; 7 nucleotides match TRBD1. The CDR3 length is 15 residues. CDR1 is SEHNR and CDR2 is FQNEAQ in the germline V gene (reference sequence). The ends lost 1 base at V and 4 bases at J; junction bases unmatched: 6.

This chain links TRBV6-6 with TRBJ1-1; D is uncertain. This CDR3 is built from 13 residues. V was trimmed by 6 bases and J by 7 bases, leaving 15 bases between them. Per germline, CDR1 MNHNY and CDR2 SVGAGI (reference sequence). CDR3 sequence reads: CASSLGGVYEAFF. CDR3 in DNA: TGTGCCAGCAGCCTGGGCGGGGTTTATGAAGCTTTCTTT.

This chain uses TRBV4-3 with TRBJ1-4; tentative D call: TRBD1 (5 bases). Trimming removed 3 bases at V and 0 bases at J, with 8 bases between. Germline V gives CDR1 LGHNA, CDR2 YSLEER. The CDR3 consists of 15 residues. The CDR3 DNA is TGCGCCAGCAGCCACAAGACAGCAACTAATGAAAAACTGTTTTTT. Translation: CASSHKTATNEKLFF.

The chain combines TRBV1 with TRBJ1-5; no check of the table's D call, TRBD1, against the DNA was made. TRBV1 counts as a pseudogene. The CDR3 length is 16 residues. CDR3 DNA: TGCACCAGCAGCCAAGCTGACAGGGTCGGCAATCAGCCCCAGCATTTT. As protein: CTSSQADRVGNQPQHF.

J is TRBJ2-2 and V is TRBV19, with 7 bases aligning to TRBD1. The germline V gene encodes CDR1 LNHDA and CDR2 SQIVND (reference sequence). The trim removed 10 bases at V and 5 bases at J, leaving 13 bases unmatched. The CDR3 loop spans 15 amino acids. CDR3 in DNA: TGTGCCACCTCTAGAGGTCAGGGGGAGACCGGGGAGCTGTTTTTT. Encoded protein: CATSRGQGETGELFF.

Only one count was recorded for this clone. The V and J genes are TRBV7-2 and TRBJ2-3; TRBD1 matches 9 bases. The V segment lost 2 bases and the J segment 4 bases; nucleotides outside the gene matches: 4. CDR3 size: 15 residues. Germline CDR1 reads SGHTA; CDR2 reads FQGNSA. In DNA, the CDR3 is TGTGCCAGCAGCTTAAAAACAGGGGGCGCAGATACGCAGTATTTT. Translation gives CASSLKTGGADTQYF.

The chain combines TRBV2 with TRBJ2-5; 7 positions agree with TRBD1. The CDR3 runs to 15 residues. Germline trimming cut 5 bases from V and 3 bases from J; bases unmatched to any gene: 9. Germline CDR1 and CDR2: SNHLY and FYNNEI. For the CDR3, the DNA is TGTGCCAGCAGTCCTAGACAGGGTGGGGAAGAGACCCAGTACTTC. Translating gives CASSPRQGGEETQYF. Filled out from reference TRBV2 and TRBJ2-5, the complete variable domain reads EPEVTQTPSHQVTQMGQEVILRCVPISNHLYFYWYRQILGQKVEFLVSFYNNEISEKSEIFDDQFSVERPDGSNFTLKIRSTKLEDSAMYFCASSPRQGGEETQYFGPGTRLLVL.

This clone was picked up a small number of times. The rearrangement uses TRBV6-5 and TRBJ2-2; weak D call: TRBD1 (6 bases). V was clipped by 0 bases and J by 1 base, with 9 bases between them. The CDR3 has 16 residues. Germline loops: CDR1 MNHEY, CDR2 SVGAGI. CDR3 amino acids: CASSYSGTWNTGELFF. CDR3 DNA: TGTGCCAGCAGTTACTCTGGGACATGGAACACCGGGGAGCTGTTTTTT.

The rearrangement joins TRBV7-2 to TRBJ1-5, with a possible D match to TRBD1 (6 bases). Germline CDR1 and CDR2: SGHTA and FQGNSA. The CDR3 sequence is 13 residues long. Trimming took 1 base from V and 6 from J, leaving 7 bases between them. CDR3: CASSLGDIQPQHF. In nucleotides, the CDR3 is TGTGCCAGCAGCTTAGGGGACATTCAGCCCCAGCATTTT.